Listed below are T cell receptor beta chains from one sample, sequenced in a study of shared clonotypes between healthy human individuals. Repertoires were generated with immunoSEQ multiplex PCR, while TCRdb's copy carries only in-frame clones and drops some. The top ten clones hold around 0.38% of a sample with some 2,500,000 clones, less than 95% of them seen once. Sequenced sample: naive CD4+ T cells from PBMCs. The origin of the receptors is a young man in good health. Some clones in this sample may be carry-over from other donors' samples. CDR3s include the opening cysteine and the closing phenylalanine or tryptophan. A D gene is named only where the DNA matches it firmly. Size tells how often a clone was seen (once, few, many) or the class of an expanded clone, and some rows leave it out.

NA | TRBD1 | TRBJ2-2 | TRBV6-5 | TGTGCCAGCAGGACCCCCAGGGGGCGGTCCGGGGAGCTGTTTTTT | CASRTPRGRSGELFF
once | NA | TRBJ2-7 | TRBV28 | TGTGCCAGCAGTTCGCCGATGGGGGGGCACGTCAACGAGCAGTACTTC | CASSSPMGGHVNEQYF
NA | NA | TRBJ2-7 | TRBV18 | TGTGCCAGCTCACCAACTCCGGGACACAGCTCCTACGAGCAGTACTTC | CASSPTPGHSSYEQYF
NA | NA | TRBJ1-2 | TRBV28 | TGTGCCAGCACCCGGTGGGGGGGCGCCGGTTATGGCTACACCTTC | CASTRWGGAGYGYTF
NA | NA | TRBJ1-1 | TRBV27 | TGTGCCAGCAGTTTAGGCCCGAGGGGACCGGGCACTGAAGCTTTCTTT | CASSLGPRGPGTEAFF
NA | NA | TRBJ1-5 | TRBV7-9 | TGTGCCAGCAGCTTTAACAATCAGCCCCAGCATTTT | CASSFNNQPQHF
NA | NA | TRBJ2-1 | TRBV10-2 | TGCGCCAGCAGTGGGTCTGGGGGAGCGAAGAATGAGCAGTTCTTC | CASSGSGGAKNEQFF
NA | NA | TRBJ2-2 | TRBV4-3 | TGCGCCAGCAGCCAAGAAGCTTCGAGGGGGTCCGGGGAGCTGTTTTTT | CASSQEASRGSGELFF
NA | NA | TRBJ2-7 | TRBV27 | TGTGCCAGCAGTCCCCGTCGGGGTGGCGAGCAGTACTTC | CASSPRRGGEQYF
once | NA | TRBJ1-2 | TRBV29-1 | TGCAGCGTTGTAGCAGACCCTAACTATGGCTACACCTTC | CSVVADPNYGYTF
once | NA | TRBJ1-2 | TRBV5-6 | TGTGCCAGCAGCTTGGGAGTCGGACCTACCAACTATGGCTACACCTTC | CASSLGVGPTNYGYTF
NA | NA | TRBJ2-3 | TRBV18 | TGTGCCAGCTCACCCCTAGGGCAACCCGGCCGCACAGATACGCAGTATTTT | CASSPLGQPGRTDTQYF
once | NA | TRBJ1-3 | TRBV6-1 | TGTGCCAGCAGTGCGGACGCAAGCTCTGGAAACACCATATATTTT | CASSADASSGNTIYF
NA | NA | TRBJ2-1 | TRBV7-2 | TGTGCCAGCAGCTTAGTTCCCGACAACTCCTACAATGAGCAGTTCTTC | CASSLVPDNSYNEQFF
NA | NA | TRBJ2-7 | TRBV7-3 | TGTGCCAGCAGCTTAAATATTCGGCGGTCCCTCTACGAGCAGTACTTC | CASSLNIRRSLYEQYF
NA | TRBD1 | TRBJ1-2 | TRBV30 | TGTGCCTGGAGCGCGGACAGGGGCGATGGCTACACCTTC | CAWSADRGDGYTF
NA | NA | TRBJ1-2 | TRBV11-3 | TGTGCCAGCAGCCCACCTCGACCCGGGGTAGGCTACACCTTC | CASSPPRPGVGYTF
NA | TRBD2 | TRBJ2-7 | TRBV29-1 | TGCAGCTACCGGGGGGGGTTCTCCTACGAGCAGTACTTC | CSYRGGFSYEQYF
NA | NA | TRBJ1-1 | TRBV7-9 | TGTGCCAGCAGCTTACAGACTGAAGCTTTCTTT | CASSLQTEAFF
once | TRBD1 | TRBJ1-1 | TRBV5-1 | TGCGCCAGCAGCTTGCCCGGGACAGGGAACACTGAAGCTTTCTTT | CASSLPGTGNTEAFF
NA | TRBD2 | TRBJ2-5 | TRBV7-2 | TGTGCCAGCAGCTTAGCGATTCTAGCGGGGGAAGAGACCCAGTACTTC | CASSLAILAGEETQYF
NA | NA | TRBJ2-7 | TRBV30 | TGTGCCTGGAAACGACAGGGAGGATCCTACGAGCAGTACTTC | CAWKRQGGSYEQYF
NA | TRBD1 | TRBJ2-1 | TRBV15 | TGTGCCACCAGCAGGATTAAGACAGGGGTGGCCTACAATGAGCAGTTCTTC | CATSRIKTGVAYNEQFF
NA | TRBD1 | TRBJ2-7 | TRBV28 | TGTGCCAGCAGTTTTACCGGGGACAGGGCCTACGAGCAGTACTTC | CASSFTGDRAYEQYF
once | TRBD1 | TRBJ2-2 | TRBV7-2 | TGTGCCAGCAGCTCTGGACAGGGGGCCGGGGAGCTGTTTTTT | CASSSGQGAGELFF
NA | NA | TRBJ2-7 | TRBV7-9 | TGTGCCAGCAGCTTAGTCGGGTCTGCCGAGCAGTACTTC | CASSLVGSAEQYF
NA | TRBD2 | TRBJ2-7 | TRBV5-8 | TGTGCCAGCAGCTTGGGCCTAGCGGTTGACGAGCAGTACTTC | CASSLGLAVDEQYF
NA | NA | TRBJ2-7 | TRBV5-8 | TGTGCCAGCAGCTTGATCAGGGGCGGCGAGCAGTACTTC | CASSLIRGGEQYF
NA | NA | TRBJ2-5 | TRBV5-8 | TGTGCCAGCAGCTTGGCCCCCCACCAAGAGACCCAGTACTTC | CASSLAPHQETQYF
NA | NA | TRBJ1-2 | TRBV6-1 | TGTGCCAGCAGTGATCAGTCGGCGGGGCATGGCTACACCTTC | CASSDQSAGHGYTF
NA | NA | TRBJ2-2 | TRBV6-6 | TGTGCCAGCAGACAGTCGGGAGGGGAGCTGTTTTTT | CASRQSGGELFF
NA | TRBD2 | TRBJ2-1 | TRBV7-2 | TGTGCCAGCAGACCAGGGACTAGCGAACTCTCCTACAATGAGCAGTTCTTC | CASRPGTSELSYNEQFF
NA | NA | TRBJ2-7 | TRBV7-8 | TGTGCCAGCAGCTTAGCGCGGGTAGGTCCTTTCGAGCAGTACTTC | CASSLARVGPFEQYF
NA | TRBD1 | TRBJ2-1 | TRBV5-8 | TGTGCCAGCAGCTCCTCGGACAGGGCTGGTAAGTTCTTC | CASSSSDRAGKFF
NA | NA | TRBJ1-1 | TRBV28 | TGTGCCAGCAGTTTCACAGGAGTAGCCACTGAAGCTTTCTTT | CASSFTGVATEAFF
NA | TRBD2 | TRBJ2-3 | TRBV5-1 | TGCGCCAGCAGCACCAGGACTAGTAGTACAGATACGCAGTATTTT | CASSTRTSSTDTQYF
NA | NA | TRBJ2-5 | TRBV5-1 | TGCGCCAGCAGCTCTGACAGAGCAGAGACCCAGTACTTC | CASSSDRAETQYF
NA | NA | TRBJ2-2 | TRBV5-1 | TGCGCCAGCAGCTCAGACTGGGGCTTCGACACCGGGGAGCTGTTTTTT | CASSSDWGFDTGELFF
NA | TRBD2 | TRBJ2-1 | TRBV10-3 | TGTGCCATCAGCAGGACTAGCGGGATGAGCTCCTACAATGAGCAGTTCTTC | CAISRTSGMSSYNEQFF
NA | TRBD2 | TRBJ2-1 | TRBV27 | TGTGCCAGCAGCCCCTTTTCTATAGCGGGGCAGTTCTTC | CASSPFSIAGQFF
NA | NA | TRBJ2-4 | TRBV28 | TGTGCCAGCGCCGCTCCGGGACTCCGAGAGTACTTC | CASAAPGLREYF
NA | TRBD2 | TRBJ2-2 | TRBV11-2 | TGTGCCAGCGGTCCCAGACTAGCGGGAATCACCGGGGAGCTGTTTTTT | CASGPRLAGITGELFF
NA | NA | TRBJ1-1 | TRBV4-1 | TGCGCCAGCAGCCAAGATCTGTCGGAGATTCAGGCTTTCTTT | CASSQDLSEIQAFF
NA | TRBD2 | TRBJ2-7 | TRBV15 | TGTGCCACCAGCAGCGCTATTCCTGGACTAGCGGGAGGGTATAAGAGCGAGCAGTACTTC | CATSSAIPGLAGGYKSEQYF
NA | TRBD1 | TRBJ1-4 | TRBV29-1 | TGCAGCGTCTCGGGACAGGGATACGAAAAACTGTTTTTT | CSVSGQGYEKLFF
NA | NA | TRBJ2-3 | TRBV5-1 | TGCGCCAGCAGAGACGCCCTCCACACAGATACGCAGTATTTT | CASRDALHTDTQYF
NA | NA | TRBJ1-1 | TRBV20-1 | TGCAGTGCTGGAGACAGGTTTGAAGCTTTCTTT | CSAGDRFEAFF
NA | NA | TRBJ1-5 | TRBV28 | TGTGCCGGTCCGGGGAATGGCAATCAGCCCCAGCATTTT | CAGPGNGNQPQHF
few | NA | TRBJ1-5 | TRBV6-5 | TGTGCCAGCAGTTACTTGGCGGGTCAGCCCCAGCATTTT | CASSYLAGQPQHF
few | NA | TRBJ1-1 | TRBV28 | TGTGCCAGCAGTCCCCCTCAGGGAGGGAACACTGAAGCTTTCTTT | CASSPPQGGNTEAFF
NA | NA | TRBJ2-6 | TRBV5-1 | TGCGCCAGCAGCTTGCTCGGTTCCCGTGGGGCCAACGTCCTGACTTTC | CASSLLGSRGANVLTF